The entry below gives a single TCR beta chain sequence along with its context. This clone's antigen is unknown. For each CD8+ T cell subset, flow sorting was done in triplicate, and about 300,000 cells per subset went directly into RLT lysis buffer. Using standard density gradient centrifugation, peripheral blood mononuclear cells were isolated from buffy coats. Total RNA was extracted from sorted cells with an RNeasy Mini Kit. This sample was taken from a study of CXCR3-negative and CXCR3-positive naive CD8 T cells (dated by TCRdb to between 2017 and 2020). Some background on the complete study: Roughly 130 million TRB reads were obtained in total, roughly 1.5 +/- 0.3 million reads per library. The diversity and physicochemical repertoire analyses included eleven to twelve donors pooled from two independent experiments. TRBV-TRBJ cluster analysis included naive subsets from several donors and memory cells from 3 donors. The research as a whole found: Similar TRBV-TRBJ usage was shown by naive CXCR3-negative and CXCR3-positive cells from the same donor, whereas distinct patterns were shown by memory cells. Both naive subsets had comparably high repertoire diversity, while memory CD8+ T cells had much lower repertoire diversity. Freshly isolated PBMCs were used for most assays because CXCR3 expression went down partially after cryopreservation. Surface CD5, linked to self-reactivity in mice, was comparable between naive subsets; TCR interaction strength was therefore also inferred from TRB CDR3 physicochemical properties.

Sequenced on a NextSeq 550. The Human TCR Profiling Kit (MiLaboratory) was used to prepare UMI-labeled 5' RACE TRB cDNA libraries. cDNA synthesis used the entire amount of extracted RNA, and PCR amplification then used the entire amount of cDNA produced. The libraries were made side by side, with each library going through the same number of PCR cycles. On the authors' methods: MIGEC and MiXCR extracted about 48,000 +/- 9,800 unique UMI-labeled TRB cDNA molecules per library, requiring at least two reads per UMI. On average, each library contained 40,000 +/- 10,000 functional in-frame TRB CDR3 nucleotide clonotypes without stop codons. Diversity metrics, including normalized Shannon-Wiener and Chao1, were computed in VDJtools after downsampling to 5000 UMI-labeled TRB molecules per sample. VDJtools computed clonotype-size-weighted physicochemical properties of the central five CDR3 residues: interaction energy, strength, volume and Kidera factor 4. After TCRdb reprocessed the reads, each CDR3 protein sequence was kept as one row, without DNA. The V and J calls and clone size are TCRdb's, not the authors'. This specimen's table enumerates tens of thousands of distinct CDR3 sequences. 20% to 25% of the sample lies in the top ten.

The CDR3 measures 14 amino acids from cysteine to phenylalanine. The nucleotide record is missing. CDR1 and CDR2 were assigned from the germline V gene as SGHVS and FQNEAQ. The V and J genes are TRBV7-8 and TRBJ2-2. The clonotype was recovered from a human donor in good health. Some clones in this sample may be carry-over from other donors' samples. Sequencing was done on a sample of memory CD8+ T cells from blood. The sample's cell subset or site label, in plain terms: conventional CD8+ memory T cells (TMEM), sorted as controls. This receptor has the CDR3 CASSLDPETGELFF.